The rows below give T cell receptor beta chains drawn from one sample of a study of regulatory T cells in long-lasting Graves disease. In TCRdb, the multiplex PCR reads were re-called with MiXCR into one record per CDR3 protein. Among around 500,000 distinct CDR3 sequences, roughly a sixth were seen once, and the ten largest hold around 25%. These data were likewise used in another study, on T cells in Graves' hyperthyroidism and ophthalmopathy.

Sequences were derived from peripheral blood mononuclear cells (PBMCs), sampled at new diagnosis, from a patient treated with antithyroid drugs. The receptors were gathered from a woman aged 35-60 years with Graves disease. Each CDR3 is given with its conserved first and last residue. Fields, in order: V gene, clone size, D gene, J gene, CDR3 DNA, CDR3 protein. The D gene is left open where the match is weak. The size entry is marked missing in some rows and otherwise reads once, few, many or a size class.

TRBV5-1	many	NA	TRBJ2-3	TGTGCCAGCAGCCCACATATGACCACAGATACGCAGTATTTT	CASSPHMTTDTQYF
TRBV27	many	NA	TRBJ1-5	TGTGCCAGCAGGGCGGGCACCCATAGCAATCAGCCCCAGCATTTT	CASRAGTHSNQPQHF
TRBV10-2	few	TRBD1	TRBJ1-2	TGCGCCAGCAGAAAACGGACAGGGGAAGGTGGCTACACCTTC	CASRKRTGEGGYTF
TRBV18	few	TRBD1	TRBJ1-1	TGTGCCAGCTCACCTCTGACAGGGGATAACACTGAAGCTTTCTTT	CASSPLTGDNTEAFF
TRBV11-2	many	NA	TRBJ2-5	TGTGCCAGCAGTCGGGGCTCCCAAGAGACCCAGTACTTC	CASSRGSQETQYF
TRBV6-1	many	NA	TRBJ1-5	TGTGCCAGCAGACTCGGCACAGGATCGTCCGGGGATCAGCCCCAGCATTTT	CASRLGTGSSGDQPQHF
TRBV20-1	NA	NA	TRBJ1-2	TGCAGTGCTAGCGAGGGGGATGGCTACACCTTC	CSASEGDGYTF
TRBV30	NA	TRBD2	TRBJ2-1	TGTGCCCTTAGCGGGGGGCGCAATGAGCAGTTCTTC	CALSGGRNEQFF
TRBV20-1	many	TRBD2	TRBJ2-3	TGCAGTGCTCTCAGACTAGCGGCCACAGATACGCAGTATTTT	CSALRLAATDTQYF
TRBV19	NA	TRBD1	TRBJ1-5	TGTGCCACTGGAATTGGAGGGGGCATCCAGCCCCAGCATTTT	CATGIGGGIQPQHF
TRBV19	few	NA	TRBJ1-6	TGTGCCAGTAGTACCACAGGGATTTCACCCCTCCACTTT	CASSTTGISPLHF
TRBV27	many	NA	TRBJ2-2	TGTGCCAGCAGTTCCACAGCAACGAACACCGGGGAGCTGTTTTTT	CASSSTATNTGELFF
TRBV6-1	many	NA	TRBJ1-1	TGTGCCAGCAGTGAATGGGGGGGATTGAACACTGAAGCTTTCTTT	CASSEWGGLNTEAFF
TRBV28	NA	TRBD1	TRBJ2-7	TGTGCCAGCAGTTTACTATCCCGGCTGGGGGCCAGGGGGCATTGGCAGTACTTC	CASSLLSRLGARGHWQYF
TRBV30	many	NA	TRBJ1-4	TGTGCCTGGAGAAGGGGGGCGGGTGAAAAACTGTTTTTT	CAWRRGAGEKLFF
TRBV2	many	TRBD2	TRBJ2-3	TGTGCCAGCAGTGGATTGGCGGGGGTCACAGATACGCAGTATTTT	CASSGLAGVTDTQYF
TRBV20-1	many	NA	TRBJ2-5	TGCAGTGCTAGAGCGGGGGGCCGCCAAGAGACCCAGTACTTC	CSARAGGRQETQYF
TRBV28	many	NA	TRBJ2-1	TGTGCCAGCAGTCTATCAGGGTACAATGAGCAGTTCTTC	CASSLSGYNEQFF
TRBV2	many	NA	TRBJ2-1	TGTGCCAGCATAAGTGACTCCTACAATGAGCAGTTCTTC	CASISDSYNEQFF
TRBV5-1	many	TRBD1	TRBJ1-6	TGCGCCAGCAGCTTTGGAGCAGGGGGTAATTCACCCCTCCACTTT	CASSFGAGGNSPLHF
TRBV6-1	NA	NA	TRBJ1-2	TGTGCCAGCAGTGAAACGGGGGTGTCTTGGTATGGCTACACCTTC	CASSETGVSWYGYTF
TRBV3-1	many	NA	TRBJ1-1	TGTGCCAGCAGGTCGCGGGAGAACACTGAAGCTTTCTTT	CASRSRENTEAFF
TRBV9	NA	NA	TRBJ2-5	TGTGCCAGCAGCGTAGAGCTCCAGCGGGAGACCCAGTACTTC	CASSVELQRETQYF
TRBV27	many	NA	TRBJ2-2	TGTGCCAGCAGTGACCCGGTGGGGGTACGAGGCACCGGGGAGCTGTTTTTT	CASSDPVGVRGTGELFF
TRBV6-5	NA	NA	TRBJ1-5	TGTGCCAGCAGTTACTCATTTCAGGGCAATCAGCCCCAGCATTTT	CASSYSFQGNQPQHF